The next 23 T cell receptor beta chains were all read from a single sample in a study of blood T cell repertoires in COVID-19. The assay was immunoSEQ multiplex PCR, and TCRdb's table has in-frame clones only and misses some. Of roughly 120,000 clones in the sample, 86% were seen once. Sequencing was carried out using peripheral blood. These receptors were obtained from a human donor in a cohort sampled during active COVID-19.

The rearrangement links TRBV19 to TRBJ2-7, with D tentatively TRBD2 (6 bases). V lost 5 bases and J 0 bases, leaving 14 bases between the germline ends. The CDR3 is made up of 15 amino acids. Looked up from germline, CDR1 is LNHDA and CDR2 is SQIVND (reference sequence). CDR3 nucleotide sequence: TGTGCCAGTAGTCTCGTGGCGGGGAGCTCCTACGAGCAGTACTTC. Amino acids: CASSLVAGSSYEQYF.

V and J are TRBV7-2 and TRBJ1-5; D unresolved. The germline gives CDR1 SGHTA, CDR2 FQGNSA. The CDR3 totals 13 residues. Trimming stripped 4 bases from V and 8 bases from J, with 12 bases between. This chain's CDR3 is CASSSDAGEPQHF. The CDR3 bases are TGTGCCAGCAGCTCGGACGCCGGGGAGCCCCAGCATTTT.

This clone came up once. The CDR3 here is CASSPYPWREAQPYEQYF. The CDR3 DNA is TGTGCCAGCAGTCCATATCCATGGAGGGAGGCCCAACCCTACGAGCAGTACTTC. The rearrangement uses TRBV27 and TRBJ2-7; possibly TRBD2 for D (6 bases). With 5 bases removed from V and 2 bases from J, the gap between germline ends came to 25 bases. CDR3 length: 18 amino acids. CDR1 and CDR2 from the germline V gene are MNHEY and SMNVEV (reference sequence).

This chain joins TRBV5-1 and TRBJ2-1, with unresolved D. Germline CDR1 SGHRS, CDR2 YFSETQ. Trimming cost V 4 bases and J 0 bases, with 11 bases left between them. The CDR3 sequence is 15 residues long. The CDR3 region is CASSIASSSYNEQFF. The CDR3 DNA follows: TGCGCCAGCAGCATAGCCAGCAGCTCCTACAATGAGCAGTTCTTC. The whole variable domain, filled in from reference TRBV5-1 and TRBJ2-1, reads KAGVTQTPRYLIKTRGQQVTLSCSPISGHRSVSWYQQTPGQGLQFLFEYFSETQRNKGNFPGRFSGRQFSNSRSEMNVSTLELGDSALYLCASSIASSSYNEQFFGPGTRLTVL.

The rearrangement joins TRBV10-1 to TRBJ2-7; 7 nucleotides align to TRBD2. The CDR3 runs 15 residues. Germline loops: CDR1 WNHNN, CDR2 SYGVQD (reference sequence). V trimming: 2 bases; J trimming: 3 bases; junction bases outside the gene matches: 7. The CDR3 DNA reads TGCGCCAGCAGTGAGGTGGCTAGCGGACACTACGAGCAGTACTTC. This codes for CASSEVASGHYEQYF.

The chain employs TRBV11-1 and TRBJ2-1, with 10 bases fitting TRBD2. From germline, CDR1 is SGHAT and CDR2 FQDESV (reference sequence). The V gene end was trimmed by 5 bases and the J gene end by 1 base; junction bases not matched to a gene: 2. CDR3 size: 15 residues. CDR3: CASSLLAGSYNEQFF. DNA for the CDR3: TGTGCCAGCAGCCTACTAGCGGGATCCTACAATGAGCAGTTCTTC.

J is TRBJ2-1 and V is TRBV6-5, with D hard to call. The germline V gene has CDR1 MNHEY and CDR2 SVGAGI. The CDR3 extends over 14 amino acids. Trimming removed 0 bases at V and 9 bases at J, with 12 bases between. The CDR3 coding sequence is TGTGCCAGCAGTTACTCTGCCTACCACAGTGAGCAGTTCTTC. The encoded protein is CASSYSAYHSEQFF.

The rearrangement uses TRBV2 and TRBJ2-7; a weak D match, TRBD1 (6 bases). This CDR3 contains 13 residues. Trimming removed 5 bases at V and 4 bases at J, with 12 bases between. In germline, CDR1 is SNHLY, CDR2 FYNNEI. For the CDR3, the DNA is TGTGCCAGCAGTTTGGGACATGATTACGAGCAGTACTTC. Amino acids: CASSLGHDYEQYF. Drawing the rest from reference TRBV2 and TRBJ2-7, the complete variable domain is EPEVTQTPSHQVTQMGQEVILRCVPISNHLYFYWYRQILGQKVEFLVSFYNNEISEKSEIFDDQFSVERPDGSNFTLKIRSTKLEDSAMYFCASSLGHDYEQYFGPGTRLTVT.

V is TRBV6-5 and J is TRBJ1-2; D is unclear. This CDR3 is 13 amino acids long. V was clipped by 6 bases and J by 7 bases, with 15 bases between them. Germline CDR1 is MNHEY and CDR2 is SVGAGI. In DNA, the CDR3 is TGTGCCAGCAGACCCCAGTACGGGTTTGGCTACACCTTC. Amino acid sequence: CASRPQYGFGYTF.

This chain connects TRBV6-5 to TRBJ2-7; 7 nucleotides agree with TRBD1. The V gene end was trimmed by 4 bases and the J gene end by 5 bases; junction bases not matched to a gene: 5. The CDR3 covers 13 residues. The germline V gene encodes CDR1 MNHEY and CDR2 SVGAGI. CDR3 nucleotide sequence: TGTGCCAGCAGTTTCACAGGGGCCAACGAGCAGTACTTC. This translates into CASSFTGANEQYF.

The V call is TRBV9, the J call TRBJ2-1, with D tentatively TRBD2 (5 bases). Trimming cost V 0 bases and J 15 bases, with 22 bases left between them. Germline CDR1 reads SGDLS; CDR2 reads YYNGEE. CDR3 length equals 15 residues. This CDR3 is CASSVASSGPGFVFF. The CDR3 region has the DNA TGTGCCAGCAGCGTAGCCTCGAGCGGTCCAGGCTTTGTGTTCTTC. Filled out from reference TRBV9 and TRBJ2-1, the complete variable domain reads DSGVTQTPKHLITATGQRVTLRCSPRSGDLSVYWYQQSLDQGLQFLIQYYNGEERAKGNILERFSAQQFPDLHSELNLSSLELGDSALYFCASSVASSGPGFVFFGPGTRLTVL.

J is TRBJ2-1 and V is TRBV6-6; TRBD2 aligns across 8 bases. The ends lost 2 bases at V and 8 bases at J; junction bases unmatched: 2. The CDR3 extends over 13 amino acids. CDR1 MNHNY and CDR2 SVGAGI come from the germline V gene (reference sequence). CDR3 in DNA: TGTGCCAGCAGTTACCAGCGGGAGTATGAGCAGTTCTTC. Translation: CASSYQREYEQFF.

V usage is TRBV18 and J usage is TRBJ2-5; 7 bases fit TRBD1. V was clipped by 6 bases and J by 5 bases; unmatched bases: 12. This CDR3 has 15 amino acids. Germline loops: CDR1 KGHSH, CDR2 LQKENI. In nucleotides, the CDR3 is TGTGCCAGCTCCCGCGAGGGACAGCACCTCGAGACCCAGTACTTC. The encoded protein is CASSREGQHLETQYF.

The V and J genes are TRBV6-2 or TRBV6-3 and TRBJ1-6; D not resolved. Germline lookup yields CDR1 MNHEY and CDR2 SVGEGT. This CDR3 is 17 amino acids long. V was shortened by 6 bases and J by 4 bases, with 19 bases between the two germline ends. The CDR3 reads CASSPTGVRGYNSPLHF. The CDR3 DNA follows: TGTGCCAGCAGCCCTACTGGGGTCCGGGGTTATAATTCACCCCTCCACTTT.

The CDR3: CASSLDRYTDTQYF. The DNA for the CDR3 is TGTGCCAGCAGCTTAGATCGTTACACAGATACGCAGTATTTT. This rearrangement joins TRBV11-3 to TRBJ2-3; D gene uncertain. Germline CDR1 is SGHNT and CDR2 is YENEEA. V dropped 0 bases and J dropped 2 bases, with 6 bases sitting between them. The CDR3 has 14 residues.

This clone was counted once. The V call is TRBV13, the J call TRBJ1-2; 11 positions agree with TRBD1. In germline, CDR1 is PRHDT, CDR2 FYEKMQ (reference sequence). Losses at the gene ends were 5 bases for V and 8 bases for J; bases not matched to a gene: 10. The CDR3 loop spans 15 amino acids. CDR3 amino acids: CASSGTGTGGGGYTF. The CDR3 DNA sequence: TGTGCCAGCAGCGGAACCGGGACAGGGGGAGGCGGCTACACCTTC.

In its sample, this clone was seen a few times. V usage is TRBV7-9 and J usage is TRBJ1-1; D possibly corresponds to TRBD1 (6 bases). The CDR3 extends over 15 amino acids. Deletions cut 6 bases from V and 6 bases from J, with 20 bases between. The V gene's germline CDR1 is SEHNR and CDR2 FQNEAQ (reference sequence). The CDR3 DNA sequence: TGTGCCAGCAGGCTTCCAGGGGCAGGGAAGGCTGAAGCTTTCTTT. Protein product: CASRLPGAGKAEAFF. Using reference TRBV7-9 and TRBJ1-1 for the parts outside the CDR3, the full variable domain is DTGVSQNPRHKITKRGQNVTFRCDPISEHNRLYWYRQTLGQGPEFLTYFQNEAQLEKSRLLSDRFSAERPKGSFSTLEIQRTEQGDSAMYLCASRLPGAGKAEAFFGQGTRLTVV.

The chain couples TRBV7-9 to TRBJ2-1; TRBD2 aligns across 9 bases. CDR1 SEHNR and CDR2 FQNEAQ come from the germline V gene (reference sequence). V lost 3 bases, J lost 10 bases, and 1 base stayed unmatched. The CDR3 is 12 amino acids. CDR3 amino acids: CASSFTSGEQFF. The DNA of the CDR3 is TGTGCCAGCAGCTTTACTAGCGGGGAGCAGTTCTTC.

The chain has TRBV13 and TRBJ2-3; 7 nucleotides align to TRBD2. There are 16 residues in the CDR3. The germline gives CDR1 PRHDT, CDR2 FYEKMQ (reference sequence). Unmatched junction bases numbered 4, after V lost 0 bases and J lost 1 base. The DNA of the CDR3 is TGTGCCAGCAGCTTAGGTCCGGGAGGCCGCACAGATACGCAGTATTTT. The encoded protein is CASSLGPGGRTDTQYF.

The genes are TRBV5-1 and TRBJ2-3; D is ambiguous. Germline loops: CDR1 SGHRS, CDR2 YFSETQ. The length of the CDR3 is 13 residues. The V end lost 4 bases, the J end lost 9 bases, and 15 bases lay between the germline ends. The CDR3 DNA reads TGCGCCAGCAGCCCCGGATTCCCCGGGACGCAGTATTTT. Protein sequence: CASSPGFPGTQYF.

This chain links TRBV30 with TRBJ1-1, with a possible D match to TRBD1 (5 bases). Germline values: CDR1 GTSNPN, CDR2 SVGIG (reference sequence). V lost 4 bases, J lost 4 bases, and 13 bases lay in between. The CDR3 consists of 13 residues. The CDR3 DNA sequence: TGTGCCTGGAATTCAGGGTGGGGCACTGAAGCTTTCTTT. This encodes CAWNSGWGTEAFF. Looking up the rest from reference TRBV30 and TRBJ1-1 gives the full variable domain: SQTIHQWPATLVQPVGSPLSLECTVEGTSNPNLYWYRQAAGRGLQLLFYSVGIGQISSEVPQNLSASRPQDRQFILSSKKLLLSDSGFYLCAWNSGWGTEAFFGQGTRLTVV.

This clone was counted once. The chain employs TRBV11-2 and TRBJ1-1; D remains ambiguous. CDR1 is SGHAT and CDR2 is FQNNGV in the germline V gene. V shed 4 bases and J shed 5 bases, with 17 bases lying between them. This CDR3 spans 15 amino acids. The CDR3, as DNA: TGTGCCAGCAGCTGGGCCAGAGGCCGAGGGACTGAAGCTTTCTTT. Protein product: CASSWARGRGTEAFF.

The chain is built from TRBV3-1 (or the pseudogene TRBV3-2) and TRBJ2-1; TRBD2 aligns across 12 bases. V lost 5 bases to trimming and J lost 7 bases; unmatched junction nucleotides: 9. This CDR3 contains 16 residues. The germline V gene has CDR1 LGHDT and CDR2 YNNKEL (reference sequence). CDR3 bases: TGTGCCAGCAGCTCTCCGACTAGCGGGAGATTAAATGAGCAGTTCTTC. Protein: CASSSPTSGRLNEQFF.